Listed below are T cell receptor beta chains from one sample, sequenced in a study of PD-L1 blockade in urothelial cancer. The repertoire was sequenced with immunoSEQ multiplex PCR; TCRdb's copy has only in-frame clones and lacks some. The sample records around 40,000 clones, about nine tenths being singletons. The specimen comprised PBMCs, sampled around atezolizumab (anti-PD-L1) treatment. The source is a woman in her sixties or seventies with urothelial cancer. Both conserved end residues are part of each CDR3. D genes are given only for firm matches. Where a row states a size, it is once, few, many or the class of an expanded clone; other rows omit it.

V	J	size	D	CDR3	DNA
TRBV27	TRBJ1-1	-	-	CASSLFEGVPEAFF	TGTGCCAGCAGTTTGTTCGAGGGTGTCCCTGAAGCTTTCTTT
TRBV10-1	TRBJ2-2	-	-	CASSAGIINTGELFF	TGCGCCAGCAGTGCCGGGATAATCAACACCGGGGAGCTGTTTTTT
TRBV5-4	TRBJ1-5	-	-	CASIQRPRASPGSNQPQHF	TGTGCCAGCATTCAGCGTCCCAGGGCGTCCCCTGGTAGCAATCAGCCCCAGCATTTT
TRBV2	TRBJ1-1	-	-	CASMIRQSNTEAFF	TGTGCCAGCATGATCCGACAGTCGAACACTGAAGCTTTCTTT
TRBV6-5	TRBJ2-2	-	-	CASSRLGATGELFF	TGTGCCAGCAGCCGACTAGGGGCGACCGGGGAGCTGTTTTTT
TRBV10-3	TRBJ2-3	-	-	CAISSTDTQYF	TGTGCCATCAGCTCCACAGATACGCAGTATTTT
TRBV5-1	TRBJ2-7	-	TRBD1	CASSLRQGNYEQYF	TGCGCCAGCAGCCTCCGACAGGGGAACTACGAGCAGTACTTC
TRBV6-1	TRBJ2-1	-	TRBD2	CATTSGLAGVNEQFF	TGTGCCACCACCTCGGGACTAGCGGGAGTCAATGAGCAGTTCTTC
TRBV6-1	TRBJ2-6	once	-	CASSARLGAGGGANVLTF	TGTGCCAGCAGTGCTCGGCTAGGAGCTGGCGGTGGGGCCAACGTCCTGACTTTC
TRBV6-5	TRBJ2-5	-	-	CASSRDFRGETQYF	TGTGCCAGCAGTAGGGATTTCAGGGGAGAGACCCAGTACTTC
TRBV7-8	TRBJ1-5	-	TRBD1	CASSTGESNQPQHF	TGTGCCAGCAGCACAGGGGAGAGCAATCAGCCCCAGCATTTT
TRBV7-3	TRBJ2-1	-	-	CASSLQTGMSPYNEQFF	TGTGCCAGCAGCTTACAAACAGGGATGAGTCCCTACAATGAGCAGTTCTTC
TRBV5-4	TRBJ2-5	-	-	CASRAETRETQYF	TGTGCCAGCAGGGCGGAGACTAGAGAGACCCAGTACTTC
TRBV5-1	TRBJ2-7	-	-	CASSPLTSTEPSYEQYF	TGCGCCAGCAGCCCACTCACGTCGACAGAACCCTCCTACGAGCAGTACTTC
TRBV9	TRBJ1-4	-	-	CASSGLQGGNEKLFF	TGTGCCAGCAGCGGACTACAGGGCGGTAATGAAAAACTGTTTTTT
TRBV6-6	TRBJ2-2	-	-	CASSSNEGTGELFF	TGTGCCAGCAGTTCCAACGAGGGCACCGGGGAGCTGTTTTTT